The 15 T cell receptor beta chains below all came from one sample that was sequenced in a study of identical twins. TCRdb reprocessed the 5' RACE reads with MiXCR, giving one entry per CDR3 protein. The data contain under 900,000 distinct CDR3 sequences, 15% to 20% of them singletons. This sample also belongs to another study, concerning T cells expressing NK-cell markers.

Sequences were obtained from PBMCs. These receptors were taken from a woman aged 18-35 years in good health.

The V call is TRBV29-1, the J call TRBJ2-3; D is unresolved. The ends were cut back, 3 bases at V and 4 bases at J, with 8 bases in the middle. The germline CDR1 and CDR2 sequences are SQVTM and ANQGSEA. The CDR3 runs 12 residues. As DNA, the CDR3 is TGCAGCGTTGACCCAGGCTCAGATACGCAGTATTTT. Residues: CSVDPGSDTQYF.

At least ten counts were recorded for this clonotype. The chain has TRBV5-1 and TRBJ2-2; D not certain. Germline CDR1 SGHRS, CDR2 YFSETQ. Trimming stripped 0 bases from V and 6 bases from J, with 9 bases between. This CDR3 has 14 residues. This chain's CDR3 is CASSLGAEAGELFF. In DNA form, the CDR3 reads TGCGCCAGCAGCTTGGGAGCCGAGGCCGGGGAGCTGTTTTTT.

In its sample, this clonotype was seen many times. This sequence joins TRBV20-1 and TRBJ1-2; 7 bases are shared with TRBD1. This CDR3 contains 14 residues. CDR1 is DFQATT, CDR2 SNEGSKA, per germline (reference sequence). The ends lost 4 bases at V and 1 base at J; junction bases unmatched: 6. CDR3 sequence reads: CSANPGQSNYGYTF. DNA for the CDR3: TGCAGTGCTAACCCGGGACAGAGTAACTATGGCTACACCTTC.

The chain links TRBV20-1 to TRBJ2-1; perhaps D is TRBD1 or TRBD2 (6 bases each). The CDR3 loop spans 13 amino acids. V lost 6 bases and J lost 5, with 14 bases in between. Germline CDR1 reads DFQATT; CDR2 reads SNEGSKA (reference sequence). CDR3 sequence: CSARRGPDNEQFF. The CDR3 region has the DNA TGCAGTGCCCGACGGGGGCCCGACAATGAGCAGTTCTTC.

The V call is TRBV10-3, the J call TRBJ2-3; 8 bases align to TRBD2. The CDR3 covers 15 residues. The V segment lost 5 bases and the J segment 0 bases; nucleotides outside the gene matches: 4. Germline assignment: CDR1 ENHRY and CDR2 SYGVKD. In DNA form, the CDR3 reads TGTGCCATCAGTACCGGGGGGGCCAGCACAGATACGCAGTATTTT. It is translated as CAISTGGASTDTQYF.

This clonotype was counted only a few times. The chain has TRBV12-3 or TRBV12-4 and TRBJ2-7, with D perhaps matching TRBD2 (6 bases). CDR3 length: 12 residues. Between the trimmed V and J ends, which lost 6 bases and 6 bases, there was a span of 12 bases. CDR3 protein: CASSRGFGEQYF. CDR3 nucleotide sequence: TGTGCCAGCAGCCGGGGGTTTGGCGAGCAGTACTTC.

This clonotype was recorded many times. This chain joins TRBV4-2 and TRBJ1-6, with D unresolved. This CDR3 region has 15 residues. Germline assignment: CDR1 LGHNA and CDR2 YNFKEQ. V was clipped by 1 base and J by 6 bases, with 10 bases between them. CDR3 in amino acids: CASSQARRLNSPLHF. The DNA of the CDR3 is TGTGCCAGCAGCCAAGCGCGGCGGCTTAATTCACCCCTCCACTTT.

CDR3 nucleotides: TGTGCCAGCAGCTTATTGGCGGATCCTTATGGCTACACCTTC. This codes for CASSLLADPYGYTF. The V gene is TRBV7-9, the J gene TRBJ1-2; D not resolved. V lost 2 bases and J 5 bases, leaving 12 bases between the germline ends. The CDR3 runs 14 residues. The germline V gene encodes CDR1 SEHNR and CDR2 FQNEAQ (reference sequence).

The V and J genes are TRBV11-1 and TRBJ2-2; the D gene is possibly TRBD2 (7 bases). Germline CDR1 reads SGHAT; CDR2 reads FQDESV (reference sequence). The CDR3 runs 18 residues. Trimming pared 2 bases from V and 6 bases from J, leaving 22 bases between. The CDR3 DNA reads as TGTGCCAGCAGCTTATCACCCCCGGGGGGCTTGGAGTCCGGGGAGCTGTTTTTT. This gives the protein CASSLSPPGGLESGELFF.

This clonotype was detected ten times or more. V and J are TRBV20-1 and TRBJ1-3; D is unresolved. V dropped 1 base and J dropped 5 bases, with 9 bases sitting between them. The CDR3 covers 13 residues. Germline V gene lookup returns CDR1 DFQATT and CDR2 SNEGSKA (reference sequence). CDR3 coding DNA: TGCAGTGCTAGAGCTCCAGGCAGAAACACCATATATTTT. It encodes CSARAPGRNTIYF.

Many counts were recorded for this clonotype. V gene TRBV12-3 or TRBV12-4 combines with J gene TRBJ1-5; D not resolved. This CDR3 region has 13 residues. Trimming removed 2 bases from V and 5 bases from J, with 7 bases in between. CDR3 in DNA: TGTGCCAGCAGTTTAAGACAAGATCAGCCCCAGCATTTT. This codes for CASSLRQDQPQHF.

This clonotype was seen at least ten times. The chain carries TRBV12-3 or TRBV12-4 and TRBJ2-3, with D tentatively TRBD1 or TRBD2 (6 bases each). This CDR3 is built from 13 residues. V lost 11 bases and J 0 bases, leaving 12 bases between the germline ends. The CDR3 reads CADRGTSTDTQYF. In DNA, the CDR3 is TGTGCCGATAGGGGGACTAGCACAGATACGCAGTATTTT.

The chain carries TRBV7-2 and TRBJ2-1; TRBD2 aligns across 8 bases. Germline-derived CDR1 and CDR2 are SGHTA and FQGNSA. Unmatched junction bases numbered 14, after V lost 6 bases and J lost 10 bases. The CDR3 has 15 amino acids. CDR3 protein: CASSFEWAGGREQFF. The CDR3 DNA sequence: TGTGCCAGCAGTTTTGAATGGGCGGGAGGTAGAGAGCAGTTCTTC.

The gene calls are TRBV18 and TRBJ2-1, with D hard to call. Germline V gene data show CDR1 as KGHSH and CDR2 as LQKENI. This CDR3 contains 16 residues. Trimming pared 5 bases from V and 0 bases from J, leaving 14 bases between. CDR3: CASSAMDLSSYNEQFF. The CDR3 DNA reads TGTGCCAGCTCAGCAATGGACCTGAGCTCCTACAATGAGCAGTTCTTC.

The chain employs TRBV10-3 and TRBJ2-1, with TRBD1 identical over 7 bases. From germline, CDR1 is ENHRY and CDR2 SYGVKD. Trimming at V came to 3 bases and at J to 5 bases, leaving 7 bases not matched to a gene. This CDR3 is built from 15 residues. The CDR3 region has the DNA TGTGCCATCAGTGAAGGGGGCGCGAGAAACAATGAGCAGTTCTTC. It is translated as CAISEGGARNNEQFF.